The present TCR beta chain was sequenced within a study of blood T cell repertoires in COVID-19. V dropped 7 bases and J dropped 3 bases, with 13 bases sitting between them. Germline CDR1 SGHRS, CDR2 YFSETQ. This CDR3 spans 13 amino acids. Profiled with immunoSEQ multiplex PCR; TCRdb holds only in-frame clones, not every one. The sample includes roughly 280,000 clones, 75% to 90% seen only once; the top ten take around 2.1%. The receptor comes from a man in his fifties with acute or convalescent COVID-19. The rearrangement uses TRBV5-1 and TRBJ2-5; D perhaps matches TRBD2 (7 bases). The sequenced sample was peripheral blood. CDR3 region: CASRSGGKETQYF. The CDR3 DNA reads TGCGCCAGCCGCTCGGGGGGCAAAGAGACCCAGTACTTC.